The clone carrying this TCR beta chain was detected only a few times. The V and J ends lost 3 bases and 5 bases respectively, with 11 bases between them. CDR3 length equals 14 residues. Per the germline V gene, CDR1 is MNHEY and CDR2 is SMNVEV (reference sequence). TCRdb itself ran the 5' RACE reads through MiXCR, one entry per CDR3 protein. The profile shows some 230,000 distinct CDR3 sequences, around 6.5% of them singletons. This sample is drawn from a study of identical twins. In addition, the sample was reused for a study of T cells expressing NK-cell markers. This second report adds: In a group of several donors, dominant NKG2C+ clonotypes represented roughly 1.0-7.0% of CD8+ T cells.

The specimen was CD8+ T cells sorted from blood. This receptor was taken from a woman between 18 and 29 years old in good health. The V and J genes are TRBV27 and TRBJ1-5; possible D gene TRBD1, 5 bases. CDR3 DNA sequence: TGTGCCAGCAGTTTGGGGGGTCCACATCAGCCCCAGCATTTT. It translates to CASSLGGPHQPQHF.